The rows below give T cell receptor beta chains drawn from one sample of a study of blood T cell repertoires in COVID-19. Clones were read by immunoSEQ multiplex PCR, and TCRdb kept only the in-frame ones, dropping some. The sample contains 220,000 or so clones, 86% of which appear only once. The sequenced sample was PBMCs or T cells enriched from blood (not recorded which). The receptors were gathered from a woman aged 45-65 years who had recovered from COVID-19. CDR3s include the opening cysteine and the closing phenylalanine or tryptophan. Each record gives: J gene, clone size, V gene, D gene, CDR3 DNA, CDR3 protein. A D gene is named only where the DNA matches it firmly. Clone size is stated in some rows and not others, as once, few, many or a class when expanded.

TRBJ1-6,NA,TRBV4-1,NA,TGCGCCAGCAGCCAAGCGCAGGGGAACAATTCACCCCTCCACTTT,CASSQAQGNNSPLHF
TRBJ2-2,NA,TRBV9,NA,TGTGCCAGCAGCGTAGCGGTTGGGGCAGGGGCCACCGGGGAGCTGTTTTTT,CASSVAVGAGATGELFF
TRBJ2-7,few,TRBV14,NA,TGTGCCAGCAGCCAAGGGAGAGGGATCTACGAGCAGTACTTC,CASSQGRGIYEQYF
TRBJ1-4,few,TRBV4-3,TRBD1,TGCGCCAGCAGCCAGGTCCGGGACAGGACTGAAAAACTGTTTTTT,CASSQVRDRTEKLFF
TRBJ1-4,NA,TRBV7-2,TRBD1,TGTGCCAGCAGCTTCCCGGGACAGGGCTGGTTTTTT,CASSFPGQGWFF
TRBJ1-2,NA,TRBV12-3/TRBV12-4,TRBD1,TGTGCCAGCACCCTCGGACAGGCGGAAGGCTACACCTTC,CASTLGQAEGYTF
TRBJ1-1,NA,TRBV9,TRBD1,TGTGCCAGCAGCGTAGCTACAGGGGGCTTGAACACTGAAGCTTTCTTT,CASSVATGGLNTEAFF
TRBJ2-7,NA,TRBV3-1/TRBV3-2,NA,TGTGCCAGCAGCCCCCGGACAGTCCCGGGCGAGCAGTACTTC,CASSPRTVPGEQYF
TRBJ1-1,NA,TRBV15,NA,TGTGCCACCAGCAGAGGCGGGATTTTGAGGGGTGAAGCTTTCTTT,CATSRGGILRGEAFF
TRBJ1-2,NA,TRBV7-9,NA,TGTGCCAGCAGCTTGGGGCAAACCCATGGCTACACCTTC,CASSLGQTHGYTF
TRBJ2-2,NA,TRBV6-4,NA,TGTGCCAGCAGTGACTCTGCCCCGGGACTTACCGGGGAGCTGTTTTTT,CASSDSAPGLTGELFF
TRBJ2-3,NA,TRBV28,NA,TGTGCCAGCAGTTTGGTTAGCAGACCCACAGATACGCAGTATTTT,CASSLVSRPTDTQYF
TRBJ1-3,many,TRBV19,NA,TGTGCCAGTAGCATACAGGGTGACGGAAACACCATATATTTT,CASSIQGDGNTIYF
TRBJ2-5,NA,TRBV4-1,NA,TGCGCCAGCAGCCAACAAAAGGGGACTCGGGAGCAACAAGAGACCCAGTACTTC,CASSQQKGTREQQETQYF
TRBJ2-1,once,TRBV4-1,TRBD2,TGCGCCAGCAGCTCTCCGGGACTAGCAACCAATGAGCAGTTCTTC,CASSSPGLATNEQFF
TRBJ2-5,NA,TRBV5-5,TRBD1,TGTGCCAGCAGTCCTCAGGGGGAAGAGACCCAGTACTTC,CASSPQGEETQYF
TRBJ1-2,NA,TRBV11-2,TRBD1,TGTGCCAGCAGCCCTCAGGACAGGGGGGATGGCTACACCTTC,CASSPQDRGDGYTF
TRBJ2-3,NA,TRBV13,TRBD2,TGTGCCAGCAGCTCCCGGACTAGCACCGGCACAGATACGCAGTATTTT,CASSSRTSTGTDTQYF